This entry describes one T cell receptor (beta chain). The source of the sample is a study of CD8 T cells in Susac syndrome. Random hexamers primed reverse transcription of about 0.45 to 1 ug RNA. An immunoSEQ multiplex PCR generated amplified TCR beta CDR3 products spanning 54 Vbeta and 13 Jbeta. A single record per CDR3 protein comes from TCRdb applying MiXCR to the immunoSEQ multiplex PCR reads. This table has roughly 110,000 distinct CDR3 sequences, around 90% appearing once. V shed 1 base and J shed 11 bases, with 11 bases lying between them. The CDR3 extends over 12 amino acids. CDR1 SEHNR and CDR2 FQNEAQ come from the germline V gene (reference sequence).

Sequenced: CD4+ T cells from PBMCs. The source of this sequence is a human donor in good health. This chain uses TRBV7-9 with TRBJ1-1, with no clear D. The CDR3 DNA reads TGTGCCAGCAGCTTAGACAGCGGAGAGGCTTTCTTT. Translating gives CASSLDSGEAFF. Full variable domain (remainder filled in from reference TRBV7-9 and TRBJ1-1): DTGVSQNPRHKITKRGQNVTFRCDPISEHNRLYWYRQTLGQGPEFLTYFQNEAQLEKSRLLSDRFSAERPKGSFSTLEIQRTEQGDSAMYLCASSLDSGEAFFGQGTRLTVV.